Listed here are 3 T cell receptor beta chains from one sample, sequenced in a study of T cells in Graves' hyperthyroidism and ophthalmopathy. Amplified TCR beta CDR3 regions derived from RNA transcripts. The TCR CDR3 first-round RT-PCR relied on the HTBI primer set. TCRdb called the multiplex PCR reads again in MiXCR, with one record for every CDR3 protein. The profile shows hundreds of thousands of distinct CDR3 sequences, over 12% of them singletons. The sequencing sample was made of blood. The receptors were sampled from a man aged 18 to 29 with Graves' ophthalmopathy.

This clonotype has more than one count but fewer than ten. The V call is TRBV20-1, the J call TRBJ2-1; 9 bases align to TRBD2. The junction had 7 bases not matched to a gene; V was cut back by 0 bases and J by 4 bases. CDR1 DFQATT and CDR2 SNEGSKA come from the germline V gene (reference sequence). CDR3 length: 16 amino acids. The CDR3 nucleotides are TGCAGTGCTAGAGATATTGAGCGGGGGGAGTACAATGAGCAGTTCTTC. This encodes CSARDIERGEYNEQFF.

This clonotype has just a few counts. This chain joins TRBV6-1 and TRBJ2-7, with 7 positions matching TRBD2. With V trimmed by 5 bases and J by 5 bases, 15 bases remained unmatched. This CDR3 comprises 16 residues. Germline V lookup: CDR1 MNHNS, CDR2 SASEGT. CDR3 region: CASSWRTSNFHNEQYF. As DNA, the CDR3 is TGTGCCAGCAGTTGGAGGACTAGTAACTTCCACAACGAGCAGTACTTC.

Ten or more counts support this clonotype. The chain has TRBV10-3 and TRBJ1-1; TRBD1 is a possible D gene (5 bases). The CDR3 has 13 residues. V lost 8 bases to trimming and J lost 3 bases, with 13 bases between them. Per the germline V gene, CDR1 is ENHRY and CDR2 is SYGVKD. The CDR3 coding sequence is TGTGCCATCGGATCCAGGGATGACACTGAAGCTTTCTTT. Translated: CAIGSRDDTEAFF.